This TCR beta chain was recorded in a study of CD8+ T cells in alopecia areata. RNA extraction was followed by reverse transcription into cDNA, which acted as the sequencing template. TCRdb keeps only in-frame clones here, not all; method: immunoSEQ multiplex PCR. The sample lists approximately 210,000 clones, approximately 72% occurring once. The treatment was: oral pan-JAK inhibitor, 5-10 mg twice daily. Cell sorting was applied to PBMCs, and CD4+ and CD8+ T cells were collected. Trimming cost V 4 bases and J 4 bases; bases outside gene matches: 4. CDR1 SGHDT and CDR2 YYEEEE come from the germline V gene. The CDR3 has 13 amino acids.

This TCR was recovered from a human donor with alopecia areata. The chain recombines TRBV5-6 with TRBJ2-5; 7 bases are a match to TRBD2. Sequenced material: CD4+ T cells sorted from blood, taken at approximately week 42, from a patient treated with tofacitinib. This CDR3 reads CASSRGGGETQYF. The CDR3 region has the DNA TGTGCCAGCAGCCGCGGGGGTGGAGAGACCCAGTACTTC.